This paragraph reports one T cell receptor (beta chain). The antigen this receptor binds is unknown. Within one base of it there is no much larger clone, and no base qualities were kept. From a lookup of the germline V gene, CDR1 and CDR2 are SNHLY and FYNNEI. Measured from the cysteine to the phenylalanine, the CDR3 is 14 residues long. Of all the DNA, just the CDR3 is kept, 42 bases in frame from base 1. Cut back by 0 bases and 4 bases, the V and J ends lie 7 bases apart. At diagnosis, peripheral blood, uninvolved tumor-adjacent lung and tumor were collected and were preserved as a mix of fresh-frozen and FFPE material. Blood samples were analyzed as peripheral blood mononuclear cells for TCR repertoire profiling. TCR beta CDR3 regions were sequenced from DNA using the immunoSEQ Assay. Regarding the original processing steps: To compute T cell density, TCR beta template counts were normalized to usable DNA, which was estimated by amplifying housekeeping genes. The preseqR package was used to estimate richness by extrapolating to 400,000 templates for PBMC samples and to 120,000 templates for tissue samples. Clonality was defined by subtracting Pielou's evenness from one. Differential abundance testing on productive amino-acid clonotypes, with a minimum total count of 5 and an alpha of 0.1, was used to identify tissue-enriched TCRs. Repertoire overlap between compartments was quantified with the Jaccard Index and Morisita Overlap Index. GLIPH grouped TCR beta CDR3s together with public tetramer-defined viral CDR3s, and a viral motif had to include at least three viral sequences and also show V-gene enrichment. TCRdb carries this immuneACCESS record with in-frame sequences only. Its versions omit some clonotypes, under half of them owing to an unresolved V gene in the studies checked, with the rest unexplained. V, J and clone size reflect that table, while D and trimming were determined from the DNA. This sample lists under 150,000 clones; roughly 90% were detected once. Of the sample, over 1.5% falls within the top ten clones.

The data stem from a study of T cells in localized non-small cell lung cancer (dated by TCRdb to about 2020). General notes on the study: The study analyzed T cell repertoires of 200 to 250 early-stage NSCLC patients, comparing tumors and uninvolved tumor-adjacent lungs. The cohort comprised roughly 230 treatment-naïve NSCLC patients with resected, localized lung tumors. NSCLC patients had a mean age of approximately 66 years, and 129 were male and around 99 female.

Here is what the overall study found, with its caveats: Because multi-region tumor sequencing was not done, intratumor heterogeneity could not be ruled out. Of the top 100 tumor clones, a median of 57 were detected in paired uninvolved adjacent lung; approximately 28 were also among that lung's top 100. Longer overall survival was associated with higher blood T cell density, whereas shorter survival was associated with higher adjacent-lung clonality. Uninvolved tumor-adjacent lung showed the highest T cell clonality, higher than tumor, which suggests more focused antigenic responses in the uninvolved tumor-adjacent lung. Since the design was exploratory, TCR variables were selected using unadjusted p-values with no false-discovery rate correction.

This TCR derives from a female donor older than 55 with stage I lung adenocarcinoma. The sample in question was peripheral blood, obtained before any cancer treatment. The chain links TRBV2 with TRBJ1-5, with no reliable assignment of the D segment. The CDR3 amino acid sequence is: CASSEATPNQPQHF. The nucleotide sequence is TGTGCCAGCAGTGAAGCCACCCCGAATCAGCCCCAGCATTTT. Reference TRBV2 and TRBJ1-5 proteins supply the regions before and after the CDR3; the full variable domain is: EPEVTQTPSHQVTQMGQEVILRCVPISNHLYFYWYRQILGQKVEFLVSFYNNEISEKSEIFDDQFSVERPDGSNFTLKIRSTKLEDSAMYFCASSEATPNQPQHFGDGTRLSIL.